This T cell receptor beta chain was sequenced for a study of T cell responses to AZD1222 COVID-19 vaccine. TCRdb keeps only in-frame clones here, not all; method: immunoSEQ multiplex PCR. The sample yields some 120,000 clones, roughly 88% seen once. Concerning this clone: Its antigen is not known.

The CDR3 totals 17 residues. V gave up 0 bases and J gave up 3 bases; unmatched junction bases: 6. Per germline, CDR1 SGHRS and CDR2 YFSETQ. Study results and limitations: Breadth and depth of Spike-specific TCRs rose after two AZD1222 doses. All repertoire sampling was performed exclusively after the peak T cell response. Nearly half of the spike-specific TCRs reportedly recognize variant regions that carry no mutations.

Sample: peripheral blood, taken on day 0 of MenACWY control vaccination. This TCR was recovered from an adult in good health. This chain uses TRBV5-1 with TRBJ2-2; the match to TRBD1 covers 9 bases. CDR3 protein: CASSLGPRTGDTGELFF. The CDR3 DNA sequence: TGCGCCAGCAGCTTGGGGCCGCGGACAGGGGACACCGGGGAGCTGTTTTTT.